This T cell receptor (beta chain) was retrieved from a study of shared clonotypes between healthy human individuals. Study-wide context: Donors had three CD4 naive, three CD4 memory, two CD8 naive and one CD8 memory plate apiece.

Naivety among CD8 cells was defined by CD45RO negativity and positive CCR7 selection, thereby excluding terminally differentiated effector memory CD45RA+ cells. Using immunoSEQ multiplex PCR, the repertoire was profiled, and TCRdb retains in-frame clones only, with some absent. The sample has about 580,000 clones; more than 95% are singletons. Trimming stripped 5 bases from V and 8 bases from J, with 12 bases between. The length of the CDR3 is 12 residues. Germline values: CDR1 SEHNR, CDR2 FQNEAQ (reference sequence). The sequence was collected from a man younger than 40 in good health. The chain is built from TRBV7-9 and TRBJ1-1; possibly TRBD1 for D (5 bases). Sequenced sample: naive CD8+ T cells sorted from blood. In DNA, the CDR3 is TGTGCCAGCAGCGGGGACCGCGGAGAAGCTTTCTTT. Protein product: CASSGDRGEAFF.